Listed here is a single TCR beta chain. This clonotype appeared many times. Which antigen it targets is not known. Base quality data are lacking; no much larger clone is found one base away. Libraries were made using multiplex PCR. The sample was run on an Illumina HiSeq 4000. CDR3 regions were amplified by Arm-PCR with iRepertoire HTBI primers to construct TCR beta libraries. Before sequencing, the PCR products underwent gel purification. The authors' analysis ran thus. Gene usage analysis of CDR3 amino acid clonotypes used the 55 to 80 TRBV and fewer than 15 TRBJ segments found across samples. COPE and FqMerger were used to merge the filtered high-quality paired reads into contigs. BLAST was used to align contigs to IMGT TRBV, TRBD and TRBJ reference genes, with CDR3 defined following IMGT. Any clonotype with a frequency above 0.1% was counted as a highly expanded clone. Shannon entropy served as the measure of repertoire diversity, while the Gini coefficient captured V-J evenness. Public clonotypes were defined as clonotypes shared by more than one individual. TCRdb's own reprocessing of the public reads used fastp at Q25 and MiXCR and kept productive beta chains. Rows merge per CDR3 protein into single entries with the most common DNA and genes. Clone size and V and J calls follow TCRdb, not the original study. A total of about 430,000 distinct CDR3 sequences appear in this sample, roughly a fifth of them only once. Approximately 15% of the sample is held by the ten biggest clonotypes.

The record originates from a study of regulatory T cells in long-lasting Graves disease (dated by TCRdb to the early 2020s). In the study overall: Persistent Graves' disease meant more than 5 years of antithyroid drug treatment with TSH receptor autoantibodies that stayed positive. Persistent Graves' disease patients were compared with newly diagnosed Graves' disease patients by peripheral blood TCR sequencing and RNA sequencing. The study was registered as a clinical trial and conducted in China. A total of 33 samples underwent TCR sequencing, from about 13 patients with persistent Graves' disease and 20 or so patients with newly diagnosed Graves' disease. On average, persistent Graves' disease patients in the clinical cohort had been on antithyroid drugs for about 10.3 years. What the authors observed across the whole study: As a limitation, the authors acknowledged that the small sample size may reduce accuracy. Persistent disease showed preferential use of TRBV28, TRBJ1-2 and TRBJ2-5, whereas newly diagnosed disease favored TRBV20-1 and TRBJ2-1. Persistent patients shared more public clonotypes among themselves (fewer than 3,000) than newly diagnosed patients did (over 950). The study examined only peripheral blood because the primary lesion, thyroid tissue, could not be accessed. Only the TCR beta chain was sequenced and analyzed. Compared with newly diagnosed patients, persistent Graves' disease patients had lower TCR Shannon entropy and fewer highly expanded clones, which suggests clonal expansion.

Via the germline V gene, CDR1 is MNHNS and CDR2 SASEGT. Trimming removed 2 bases from V and 0 bases from J, leaving 16 bases between the germline ends. The cysteine opens and the phenylalanine closes a CDR3 of 18 amino acids. CDR3 DNA only is kept here, 54 bases in frame from base 1. According to the study, the label for this sample's time point signals: persistent/refractory GD, antithyroid drugs over 5 years with positive TRAb. For both TCR sequencing and RNA sequencing, RNA was extracted from PBMCs in TRIzol. Graves' disease was diagnosed according to American Thyroid Association guidelines. Patients were recruited from an endocrinology department in Xi'an, China. Each patient gave about 8.1 milliliters of peripheral blood, collected in an EDTA anticoagulant tube. Ficoll Paque Plus density gradient separation was used to isolate PBMCs, and no further T cell sorting was done. An Agilent 2100 Bioanalyzer and agarose gel were used to check RNA quality, while a NanoDrop 2000 measured RNA concentration.

The receptor was isolated from a female donor with Graves disease. The chain is made from TRBV6-1 and TRBJ2-2; no confident D gene assignment can be made. The specimen comprised peripheral blood mononuclear cells (PBMCs), sampled when the disease was refractory, from a patient treated with antithyroid drugs. The bases read TGTGCCAGCAGTGAATTCGCCTCTACCCAGACGAACACCGGGGAGCTGTTTTTT. Its coded protein is CASSEFASTQTNTGELFF.